This T cell receptor beta chain is from a study of response to subunit inactivated influenza vaccine. Notes on the study in general: Authors suggested that a seasonal influenza vaccination recruits few new T cells each time.

Concerning this clonotype itself: The antigen remains unidentified.

TCRdb independently ran MiXCR on the RT-PCR reads; one entry per CDR3 protein. The sample yields 500,000 to 550,000 distinct CDR3 sequences, approximately 7.7% seen once. The CDR3 extends over 17 amino acids. Germline V gene data show CDR1 as MNHEY and CDR2 as SVGEGT. Trimming removed 2 bases from V and 5 bases from J; junction bases left unmatched: 7. Sample: PBMCs from blood, taken around 25 months after vaccination. The chain has TRBV6-2 or TRBV6-3 and TRBJ2-7; 15 bases line up with TRBD2. This receptor was obtained from a man aged 45 to 70 who received an inactivated influenza vaccine. The CDR3 loop reads CASSYPGTSGRTNEQYF. The CDR3 nucleotides are TGTGCCAGCAGTTACCCCGGGACTAGCGGGAGGACAAACGAGCAGTACTTC.